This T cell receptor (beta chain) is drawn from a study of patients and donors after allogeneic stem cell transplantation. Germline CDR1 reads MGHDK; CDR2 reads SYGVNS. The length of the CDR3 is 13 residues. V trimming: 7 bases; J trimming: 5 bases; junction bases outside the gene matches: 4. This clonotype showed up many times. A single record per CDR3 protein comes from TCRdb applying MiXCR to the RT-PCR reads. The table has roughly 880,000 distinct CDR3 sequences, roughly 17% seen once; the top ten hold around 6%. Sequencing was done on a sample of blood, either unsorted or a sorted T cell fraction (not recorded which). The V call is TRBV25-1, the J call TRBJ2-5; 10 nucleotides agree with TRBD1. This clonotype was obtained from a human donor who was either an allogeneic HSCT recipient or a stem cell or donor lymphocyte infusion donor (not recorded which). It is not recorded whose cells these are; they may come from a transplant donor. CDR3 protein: CASIGQGEETQYF. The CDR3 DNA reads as TGTGCCAGCATCGGACAGGGGGAGGAGACCCAGTACTTC.